The subject of this entry is one T cell receptor beta chain. The antigen remains undetermined. This specimen comes from a study of Tregs in tolerant kidney transplant recipients. Study results and limitations: Changing PCR primers prevented nucleotide comparison between some patients' samples.

The method was immunoSEQ multiplex PCR; TCRdb's version includes in-frame clones alone and lacks a portion of them. The data show 80,000 or so clones, 90% to 95% seen once. Related graft donors supplied nonmyeloablative bone marrow transplants, and mixed chimerism was transient. This CDR3 contains 19 residues. Germline V gene lookup returns CDR1 SGHNT and CDR2 YYREEE (reference sequence). Losses at the gene ends were 0 bases for V and 5 bases for J; bases not matched to a gene: 16. The clonotype comes from a human patient who received a combined kidney and bone marrow transplant. Some of the T cells may derive from the graft donor. V gene TRBV5-4 combines with J gene TRBJ2-5; 10 bases are shared with TRBD2. The material was CD4+ T cells from blood (PBMCs), obtained 24 months after the transplant. The CDR3 DNA follows: TGTGCCAGCAGCTTGGGGCTAGGGGCTAGCGGGGGCACCAGGGAGACCCAGTACTTC. It yields the protein CASSLGLGASGGTRETQYF.